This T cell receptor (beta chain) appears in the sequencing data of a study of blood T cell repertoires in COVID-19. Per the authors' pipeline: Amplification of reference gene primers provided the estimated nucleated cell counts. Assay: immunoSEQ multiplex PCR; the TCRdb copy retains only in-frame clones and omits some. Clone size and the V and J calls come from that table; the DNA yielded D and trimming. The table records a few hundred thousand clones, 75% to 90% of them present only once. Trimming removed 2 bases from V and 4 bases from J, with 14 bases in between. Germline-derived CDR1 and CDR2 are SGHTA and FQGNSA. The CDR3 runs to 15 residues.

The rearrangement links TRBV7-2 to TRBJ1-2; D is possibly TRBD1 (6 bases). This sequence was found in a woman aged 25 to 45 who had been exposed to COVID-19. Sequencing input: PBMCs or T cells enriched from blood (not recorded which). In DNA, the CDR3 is TGTGCCAGCAGCTTAAGGTACAGGGACGGCTATGGCTACACCTTC. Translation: CASSLRYRDGYGYTF.